This entry is about one T cell receptor (beta chain). This sample is part of a study of blood T cells in healthy people across ages. Ten milliliters of peripheral blood were drawn from each donor. Every sample had a minimum of 6.5 million PBMCs isolated. In germline, CDR1 is SEHNR, CDR2 FQNEAQ (reference sequence). The CDR3 sequence is 17 residues long. V trimming: 5 bases; J trimming: 2 bases; junction bases outside the gene matches: 12. A J-beta primer mix and a sample-barcoded 5' primer were used in a second PCR of about 7 to 12 cycles. Every sample gave at least 2.5 million paired-end reads containing CDR3. TCRdb called the 5' RACE reads again in MiXCR, with one record for every CDR3 protein. The repertoire holds 630,000 or so distinct CDR3 sequences, with about 30% as singletons.

The origin of this receptor is an elderly woman in good health. V and J are TRBV7-9 and TRBJ2-7, with 10 nucleotides matching TRBD2. The source material was blood. As DNA, the CDR3 is TGTGCCAGCAGCCCATCGAGCGGCACTAGCGGGACCTACGAGCAGTACTTC. Amino acids: CASSPSSGTSGTYEQYF.